The 9 T cell receptor beta chains reported below all come from one sample, sequenced in a study of T cell responses to AZD1222 COVID-19 vaccine. Measured with immunoSEQ multiplex PCR; TCRdb has only the in-frame clones, and not every one. The repertoire consists of roughly 150,000 clones, with more than 80% occurring once and the leading ten covering roughly 4%. The source material was peripheral blood, sampled on day 0 of AZD1222 vaccination. These receptors all come from an adult in good health.

The chain links TRBV7-8 to TRBJ1-4; D is possibly TRBD1 (5 bases). Deletions cut 1 base from V and 7 bases from J, with 13 bases between. The CDR3 is 15 residues long. Per germline, CDR1 SGHVS and CDR2 FQNEAQ. CDR3 loop: CASSLEGADGEKLFF. In DNA, the CDR3 is TGTGCCAGCAGCTTAGAAGGGGCCGACGGTGAAAAACTGTTTTTT.

J is TRBJ1-2 and V is TRBV5-1; a weak D match, TRBD1 (6 bases). Germline loops: CDR1 SGHRS, CDR2 YFSETQ. V dropped 2 bases and J dropped 4 bases, with 12 bases sitting between them. The CDR3 runs 14 residues. Written as DNA, the CDR3 is TGCGCCAGCAGCTTTTCCGGGACACCCTATGGCTACACCTTC. Encoded protein: CASSFSGTPYGYTF. Drawing the rest from reference TRBV5-1 and TRBJ1-2, the complete variable domain is KAGVTQTPRYLIKTRGQQVTLSCSPISGHRSVSWYQQTPGQGLQFLFEYFSETQRNKGNFPGRFSGRQFSNSRSEMNVSTLELGDSALYLCASSFSGTPYGYTFGSGTRLTVV.

This chain links TRBV5-1 with TRBJ1-3; D gene ambiguous. The CDR3 length is 16 residues. The germline CDR1 and CDR2 sequences are SGHRS and YFSETQ. Trimming stripped 0 bases from V and 0 bases from J, with 10 bases between. The CDR3 spells CASSLAVGGSGNTIYF. The DNA for the CDR3 is TGCGCCAGCAGCTTGGCCGTGGGTGGCTCTGGAAACACCATATATTTT.

The J gene is TRBJ2-3, the V gene TRBV19, with unresolved D. Germline V gene sequence: CDR1 LNHDA, CDR2 SQIVND (reference sequence). Trimming shortened V by 0 bases and J by 1 base, and 11 bases separated the two germline ends. This CDR3 is 16 amino acids long. The CDR3 region is CASSIDLSGRTDTQYF. As DNA, the CDR3 is TGTGCCAGTAGTATAGATCTATCTGGGCGCACAGATACGCAGTATTTT.

CDR3 residues: CASSYGRGKADYGYTF. The CDR3 DNA follows: TGTGCCAGCAGTTACGGGCGGGGAAAAGCTGACTATGGCTACACCTTC. The chain uses TRBV6-5 and TRBJ1-2; D gene uncertain. The germline V gene has CDR1 MNHEY and CDR2 SVGAGI. This CDR3 comprises 16 residues. V was pared by 2 bases and J by 3 bases, with 16 bases between.

The V call is TRBV25-1, the J call TRBJ1-6; tentatively, D is TRBD1 (5 bases). CDR1 is MGHDK, CDR2 SYGVNS, per germline. Trimming took off 8 bases at V and 6 bases at J, with 11 bases between the two ends. The CDR3 loop spans 13 amino acids. The CDR3 sequence is CASARQSNSPLHF. The CDR3 DNA reads TGTGCCAGCGCCAGACAGAGTAATTCACCCCTCCACTTT.

V usage is TRBV19 and J usage is TRBJ1-1; 9 bases are shared with TRBD1. The J segment lost 1 base and the V segment lost 1 base, leaving 1 base of the junction unmatched. CDR1 is LNHDA, CDR2 SQIVND, per germline (reference sequence). The CDR3 runs 15 residues. The CDR3 DNA reads TGTGCCAGTAGTATAGGGGGACAGGGGAACACTGAAGCTTTCTTT. It codes for CASSIGGQGNTEAFF.

The V gene is TRBV6-6, the J gene TRBJ1-2; D remains unclear. CDR1 and CDR2 (germline): MNHNY, SVGAGI (reference sequence). The length of the CDR3 is 14 residues. The V end lost 2 bases, the J end lost 3 bases, and 10 bases lay between the germline ends. CDR3: CASSYGHADYGYTF. The CDR3 bases are TGTGCCAGCAGTTACGGCCACGCCGACTATGGCTACACCTTC.

The CDR3 protein is CASSGTGGGYGYTF. As DNA, the CDR3 is TGTGCCAGCAGCGGTACAGGGGGCGGCTATGGCTACACCTTC. This sequence joins TRBV2 and TRBJ1-2; TRBD1 agrees at 9 bases. The CDR3 extends over 14 amino acids. J lost 4 bases, V lost 6 bases, and 6 bases had no gene match. CDR1 SNHLY and CDR2 FYNNEI come from the germline V gene.